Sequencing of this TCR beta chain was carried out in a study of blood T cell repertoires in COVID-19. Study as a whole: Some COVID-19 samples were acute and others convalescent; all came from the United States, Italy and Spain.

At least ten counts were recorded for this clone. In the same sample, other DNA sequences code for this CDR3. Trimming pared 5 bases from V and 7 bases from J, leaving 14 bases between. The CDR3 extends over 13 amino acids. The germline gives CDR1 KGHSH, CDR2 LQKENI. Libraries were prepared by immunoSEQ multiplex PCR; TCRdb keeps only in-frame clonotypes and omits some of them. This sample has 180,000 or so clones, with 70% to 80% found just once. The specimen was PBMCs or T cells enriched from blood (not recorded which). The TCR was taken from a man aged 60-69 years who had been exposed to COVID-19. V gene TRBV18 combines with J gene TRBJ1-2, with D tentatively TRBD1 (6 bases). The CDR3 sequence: CASSSLGGLGYTF. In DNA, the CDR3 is TGTGCCAGCTCATCCCTCGGGGGGCTTGGCTACACCTTC.